This TCR beta chain was recovered during a study of identical twins' blood T cells. Trimming pared 5 bases from V and 0 bases from J, leaving 16 bases between. Germline lookup yields CDR1 DFQATT and CDR2 SNEGSKA (reference sequence). The CDR3 covers 15 residues. This clonotype was counted a few times. TCRdb used MiXCR to reprocess the 5' RACE reads, holding one entry per CDR3 protein. The sample records a few hundred thousand distinct CDR3 sequences, 25% to 35% being singletons. The sequence was collected from a woman aged 18-55 years in good health. This chain uses TRBV20-1 with TRBJ1-2; the D gene is possibly TRBD1 (6 bases). The sample taken for sequencing was PBMCs. Here the CDR3 reads CSAYTRDTANYGYTF. In nucleotides, the CDR3 is TGCAGTGCTTACACCCGGGACACCGCTAACTATGGCTACACCTTC.